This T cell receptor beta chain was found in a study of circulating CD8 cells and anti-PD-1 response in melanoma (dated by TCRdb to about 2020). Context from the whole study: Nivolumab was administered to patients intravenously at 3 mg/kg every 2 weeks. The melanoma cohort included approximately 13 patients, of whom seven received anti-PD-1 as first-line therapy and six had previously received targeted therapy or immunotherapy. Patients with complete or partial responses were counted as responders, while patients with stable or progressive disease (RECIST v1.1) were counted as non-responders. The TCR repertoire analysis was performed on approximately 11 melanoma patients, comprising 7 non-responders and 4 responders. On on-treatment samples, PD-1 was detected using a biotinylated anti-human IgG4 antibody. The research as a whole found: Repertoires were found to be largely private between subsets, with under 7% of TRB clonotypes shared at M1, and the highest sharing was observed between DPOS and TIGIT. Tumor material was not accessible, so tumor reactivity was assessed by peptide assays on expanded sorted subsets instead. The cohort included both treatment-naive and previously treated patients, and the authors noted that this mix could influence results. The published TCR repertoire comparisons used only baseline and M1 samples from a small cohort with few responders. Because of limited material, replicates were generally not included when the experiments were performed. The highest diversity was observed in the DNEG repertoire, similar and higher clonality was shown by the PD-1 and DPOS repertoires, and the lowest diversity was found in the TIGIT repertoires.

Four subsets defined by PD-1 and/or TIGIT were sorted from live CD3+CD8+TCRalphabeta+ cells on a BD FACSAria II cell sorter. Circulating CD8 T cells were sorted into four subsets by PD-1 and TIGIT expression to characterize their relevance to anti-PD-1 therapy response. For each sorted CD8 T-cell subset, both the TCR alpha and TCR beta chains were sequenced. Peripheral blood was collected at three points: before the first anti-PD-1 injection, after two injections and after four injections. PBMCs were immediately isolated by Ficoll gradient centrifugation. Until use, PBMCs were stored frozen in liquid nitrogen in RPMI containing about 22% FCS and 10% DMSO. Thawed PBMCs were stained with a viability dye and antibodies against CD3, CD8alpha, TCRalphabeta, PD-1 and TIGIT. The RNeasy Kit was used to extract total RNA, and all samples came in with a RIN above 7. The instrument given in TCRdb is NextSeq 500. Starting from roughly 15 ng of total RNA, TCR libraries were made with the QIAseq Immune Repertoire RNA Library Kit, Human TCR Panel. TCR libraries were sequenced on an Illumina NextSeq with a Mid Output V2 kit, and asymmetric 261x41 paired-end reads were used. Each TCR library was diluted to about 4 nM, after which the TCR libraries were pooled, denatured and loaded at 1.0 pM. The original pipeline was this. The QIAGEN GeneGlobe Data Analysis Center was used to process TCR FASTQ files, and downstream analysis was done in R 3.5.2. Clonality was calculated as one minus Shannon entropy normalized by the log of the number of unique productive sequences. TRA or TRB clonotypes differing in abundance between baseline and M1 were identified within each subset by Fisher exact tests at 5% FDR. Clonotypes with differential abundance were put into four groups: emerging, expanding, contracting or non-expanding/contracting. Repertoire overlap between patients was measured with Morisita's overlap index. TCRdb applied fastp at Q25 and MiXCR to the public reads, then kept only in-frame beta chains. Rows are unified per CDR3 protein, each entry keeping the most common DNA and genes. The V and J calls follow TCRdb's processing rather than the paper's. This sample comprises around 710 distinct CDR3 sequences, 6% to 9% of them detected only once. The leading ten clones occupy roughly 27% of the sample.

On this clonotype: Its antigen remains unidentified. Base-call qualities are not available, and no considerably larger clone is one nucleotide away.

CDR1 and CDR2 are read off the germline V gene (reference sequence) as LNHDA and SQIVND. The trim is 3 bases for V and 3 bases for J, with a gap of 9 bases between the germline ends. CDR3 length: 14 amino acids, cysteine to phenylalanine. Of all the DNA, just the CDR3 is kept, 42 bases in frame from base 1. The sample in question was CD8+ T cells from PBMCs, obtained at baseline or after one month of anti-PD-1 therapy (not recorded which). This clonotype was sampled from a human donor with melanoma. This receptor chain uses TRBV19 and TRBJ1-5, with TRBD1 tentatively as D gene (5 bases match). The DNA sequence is TGTGCCAGTAGTATGGCGGGGCTCAATCAGCCCCAGCATTTT. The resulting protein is CASSMAGLNQPQHF.